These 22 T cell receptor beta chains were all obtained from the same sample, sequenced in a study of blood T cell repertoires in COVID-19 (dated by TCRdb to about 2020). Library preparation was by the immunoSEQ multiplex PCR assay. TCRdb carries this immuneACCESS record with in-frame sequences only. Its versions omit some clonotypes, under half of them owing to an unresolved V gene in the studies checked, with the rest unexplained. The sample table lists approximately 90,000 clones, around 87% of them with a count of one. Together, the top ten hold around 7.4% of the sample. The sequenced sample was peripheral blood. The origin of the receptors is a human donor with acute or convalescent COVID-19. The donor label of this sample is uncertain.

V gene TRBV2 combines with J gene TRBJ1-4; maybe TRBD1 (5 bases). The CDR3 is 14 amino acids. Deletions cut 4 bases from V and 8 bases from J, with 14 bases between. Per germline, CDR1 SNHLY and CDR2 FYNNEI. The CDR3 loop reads CASSGRQGGEKLFF. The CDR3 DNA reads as TGTGCCAGCAGTGGGCGTCAGGGCGGCGAAAAACTGTTTTTT.

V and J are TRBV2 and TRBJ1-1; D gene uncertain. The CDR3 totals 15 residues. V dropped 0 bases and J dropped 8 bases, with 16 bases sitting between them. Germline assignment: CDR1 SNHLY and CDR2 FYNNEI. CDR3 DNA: TGTGCCAGCAGTGAAGCCCGAGACCCTCCGAGGGAAGCTTTCTTT. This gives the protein CASSEARDPPREAFF.

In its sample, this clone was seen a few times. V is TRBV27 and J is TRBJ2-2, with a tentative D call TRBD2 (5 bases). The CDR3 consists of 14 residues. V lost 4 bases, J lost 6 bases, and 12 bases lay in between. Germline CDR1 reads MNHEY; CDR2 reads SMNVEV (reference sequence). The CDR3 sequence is CASSSRLRAGELFF. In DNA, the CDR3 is TGTGCCAGCAGTTCACGGTTGAGGGCCGGGGAGCTGTTTTTT.

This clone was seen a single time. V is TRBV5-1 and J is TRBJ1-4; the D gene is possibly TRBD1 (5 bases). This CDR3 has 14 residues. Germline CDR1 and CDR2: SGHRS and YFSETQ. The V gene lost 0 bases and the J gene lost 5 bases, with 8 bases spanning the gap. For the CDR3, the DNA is TGCGCCAGCAGCTTGGTTCCAGGGAATGAAAAACTGTTTTTT. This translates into CASSLVPGNEKLFF.

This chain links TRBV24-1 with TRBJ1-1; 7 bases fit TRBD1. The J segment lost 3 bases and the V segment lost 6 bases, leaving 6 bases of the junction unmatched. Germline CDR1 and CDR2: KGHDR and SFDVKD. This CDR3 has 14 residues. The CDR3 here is CATSRSGGYTEAFF. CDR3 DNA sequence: TGTGCCACCAGTCGATCAGGGGGGTACACTGAAGCTTTCTTT.

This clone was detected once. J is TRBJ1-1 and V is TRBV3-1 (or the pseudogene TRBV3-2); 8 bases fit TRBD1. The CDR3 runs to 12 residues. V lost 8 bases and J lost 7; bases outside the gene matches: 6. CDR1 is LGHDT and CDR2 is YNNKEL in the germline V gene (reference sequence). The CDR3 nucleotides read TGTGCCAGCGAGAGACAGGGGTTTGAAGCTTTCTTT. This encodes CASERQGFEAFF.

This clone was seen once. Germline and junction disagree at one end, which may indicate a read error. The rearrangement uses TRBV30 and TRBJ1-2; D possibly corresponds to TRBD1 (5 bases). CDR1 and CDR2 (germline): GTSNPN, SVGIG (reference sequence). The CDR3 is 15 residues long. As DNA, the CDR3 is TGTGCCGGGAGGAAGGGGCCCGGCCCTGGCTATGGCTACACCTTC. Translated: CAGRKGPGPGYGYTF.

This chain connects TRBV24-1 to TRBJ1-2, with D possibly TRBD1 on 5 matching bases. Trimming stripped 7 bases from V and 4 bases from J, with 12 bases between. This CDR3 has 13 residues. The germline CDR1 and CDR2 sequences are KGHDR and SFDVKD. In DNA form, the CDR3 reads TGTGCCACCAGCTCCCGAAGGGGCTATGGCTACACCTTC. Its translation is CATSSRRGYGYTF.

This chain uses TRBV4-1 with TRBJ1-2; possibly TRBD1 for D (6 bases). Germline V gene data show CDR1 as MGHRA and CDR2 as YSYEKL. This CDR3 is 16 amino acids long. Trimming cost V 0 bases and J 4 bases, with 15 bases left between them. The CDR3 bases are TGCGCCAGCAGCCAAGATCGCAGCGGGGGCTTCTATGGCTACACCTTC. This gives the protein CASSQDRSGGFYGYTF.

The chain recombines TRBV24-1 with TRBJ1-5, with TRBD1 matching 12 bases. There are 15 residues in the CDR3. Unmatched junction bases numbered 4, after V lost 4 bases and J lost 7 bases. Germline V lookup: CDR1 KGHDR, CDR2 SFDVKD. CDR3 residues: CATSDGTGGIQPQHF. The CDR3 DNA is TGTGCCACCAGTGACGGGACAGGGGGCATACAGCCCCAGCATTTT.

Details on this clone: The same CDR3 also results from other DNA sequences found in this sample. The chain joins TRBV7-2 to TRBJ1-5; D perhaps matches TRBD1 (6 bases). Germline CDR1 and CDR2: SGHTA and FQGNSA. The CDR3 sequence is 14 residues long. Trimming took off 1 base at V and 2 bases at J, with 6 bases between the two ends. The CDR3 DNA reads TGTGCCAGCAGCTTAGACAGGGGCAATCAGCCCCAGCATTTT. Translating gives CASSLDRGNQPQHF.

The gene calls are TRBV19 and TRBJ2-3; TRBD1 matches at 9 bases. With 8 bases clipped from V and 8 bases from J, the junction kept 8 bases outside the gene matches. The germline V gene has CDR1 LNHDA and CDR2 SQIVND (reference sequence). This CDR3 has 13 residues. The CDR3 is CASGTGRFGTQYF. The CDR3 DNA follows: TGTGCCAGTGGGACAGGGCGGTTTGGTACGCAGTATTTT.

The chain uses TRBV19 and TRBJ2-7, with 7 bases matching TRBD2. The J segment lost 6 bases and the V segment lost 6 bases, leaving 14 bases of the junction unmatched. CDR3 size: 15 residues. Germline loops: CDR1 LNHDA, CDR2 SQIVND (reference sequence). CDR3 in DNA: TGTGCCAGTAGGGGGACTACGCGGGGCGGAATCGAGCAGTACTTC. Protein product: CASRGTTRGGIEQYF.

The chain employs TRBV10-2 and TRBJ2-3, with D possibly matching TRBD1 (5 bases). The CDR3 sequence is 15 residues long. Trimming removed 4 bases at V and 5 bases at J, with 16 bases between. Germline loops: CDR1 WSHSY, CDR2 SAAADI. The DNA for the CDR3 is TGCGCCAGCAGTGCGCCGGGCCAGGGCCGAGATACGCAGTATTTT. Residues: CASSAPGQGRDTQYF.

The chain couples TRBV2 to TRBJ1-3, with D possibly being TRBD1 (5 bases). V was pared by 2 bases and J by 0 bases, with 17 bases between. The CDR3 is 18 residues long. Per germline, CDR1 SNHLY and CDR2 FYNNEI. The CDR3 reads CASSESPEAGLSGNTIYF. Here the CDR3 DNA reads TGTGCCAGCAGTGAATCCCCCGAGGCAGGGCTCTCTGGAAACACCATATATTTT.

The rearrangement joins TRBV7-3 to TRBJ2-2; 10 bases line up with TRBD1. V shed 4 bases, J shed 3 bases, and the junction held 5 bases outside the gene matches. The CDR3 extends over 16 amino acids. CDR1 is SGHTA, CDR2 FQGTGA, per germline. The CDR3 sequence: CASSSRQGADTGELFF. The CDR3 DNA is TGTGCCAGCAGCTCGAGACAGGGGGCCGACACCGGGGAGCTGTTTTTT.

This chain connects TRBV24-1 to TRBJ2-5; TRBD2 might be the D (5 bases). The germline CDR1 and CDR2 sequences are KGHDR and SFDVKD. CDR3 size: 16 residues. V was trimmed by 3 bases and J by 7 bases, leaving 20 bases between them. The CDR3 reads CATSDPGQIPSGTQYF. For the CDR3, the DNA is TGTGCCACCAGTGATCCCGGGCAGATCCCGAGCGGGACCCAGTACTTC.

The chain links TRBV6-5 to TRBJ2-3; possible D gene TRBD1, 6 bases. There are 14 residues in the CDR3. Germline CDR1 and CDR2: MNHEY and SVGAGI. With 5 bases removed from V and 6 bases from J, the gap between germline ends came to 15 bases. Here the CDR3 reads CASSLNRVGDTQYF. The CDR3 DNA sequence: TGTGCCAGCAGTCTAAACAGGGTGGGGGATACGCAGTATTTT.

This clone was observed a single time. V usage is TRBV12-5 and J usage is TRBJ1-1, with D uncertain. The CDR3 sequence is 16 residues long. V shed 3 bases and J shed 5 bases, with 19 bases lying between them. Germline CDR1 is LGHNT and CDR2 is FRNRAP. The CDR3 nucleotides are TGTGCTAGTGGTTTTGGCGGTGGCACCTTGGAGACTGAAGCTTTCTTT. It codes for CASGFGGGTLETEAFF.

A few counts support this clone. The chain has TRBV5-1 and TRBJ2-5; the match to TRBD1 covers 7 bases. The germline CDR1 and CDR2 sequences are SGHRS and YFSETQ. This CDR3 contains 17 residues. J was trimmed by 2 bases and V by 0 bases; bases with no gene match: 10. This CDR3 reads CASSLGTHPGQQETQYF. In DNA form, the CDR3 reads TGCGCCAGCAGCTTGGGCACGCACCCGGGACAGCAAGAGACCCAGTACTTC.

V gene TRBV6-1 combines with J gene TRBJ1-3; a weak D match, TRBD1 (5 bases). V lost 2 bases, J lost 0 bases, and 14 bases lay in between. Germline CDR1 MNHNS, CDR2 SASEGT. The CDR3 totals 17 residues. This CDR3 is CASSEWGGVGSGNTIYF. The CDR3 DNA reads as TGTGCCAGCAGTGAATGGGGAGGGGTGGGCTCTGGAAACACCATATATTTT.

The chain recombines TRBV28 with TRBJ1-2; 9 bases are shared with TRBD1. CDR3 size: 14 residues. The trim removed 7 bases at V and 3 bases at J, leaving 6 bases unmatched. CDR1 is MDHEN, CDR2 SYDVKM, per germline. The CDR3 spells CASNKQGAHYGYTF. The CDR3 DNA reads TGTGCCAGCAATAAACAGGGGGCTCACTATGGCTACACCTTC.